This TCR beta chain is from a study of control samples from healthy donors and cancer patients. Germline assignment: CDR1 MNHEY and CDR2 SVGAGI. Trimming left V 2 bases short and J 8 bases short, with 10 bases between. The CDR3 runs 13 residues. Here immunoSEQ multiplex PCR was the method, and the copy in TCRdb shows in-frame clones only, minus some. The table lists roughly 150,000 clones, around nine tenths of them singletons, with 4.9% in the top ten. The receptor was derived from a man younger than 45 in good health. Sequencing input: blood. This chain links TRBV6-5 with TRBJ2-1; a possible D gene is TRBD1 (7 bases). CDR3 sequence (DNA): TGTGCCAGCAGTTACCAGGGGGGCCATGAGCAGTTCTTC. It codes for CASSYQGGHEQFF.